Listed here is a single T cell receptor beta chain. Other DNA sequences in this specimen translate into the identical CDR3. These data come from a study of blood T cell repertoires in COVID-19. Study overall: The United States, Italy and Spain supplied acute and convalescent COVID-19 samples. T cells, B-cell-depleted T cells, or PBMCs supplied cDNA or gDNA.

Germline lookup yields CDR1 LNHNV and CDR2 YYDKDF (reference sequence). Trimming pared 0 bases from V and 4 bases from J, leaving 12 bases between. The CDR3 length is 15 residues. Original data processing: Nucleated cell counts were estimated from reference gene primer amplification. The repertoire was sequenced with immunoSEQ multiplex PCR; TCRdb's copy has only in-frame clones and lacks some. V and J calls and clone size come straight from that table; D and trimming were deduced from the DNA. The sample consists of tens of thousands of clones, 90% of them appearing once. Material: peripheral blood. This receptor was obtained from a man aged 45-65 years with COVID-19, enrolled during active disease. This chain joins TRBV15 and TRBJ1-2, with D possibly matching TRBD1 (6 bases). In nucleotides, the CDR3 is TGTGCCACCAGCAGAGAGTGGGGGGGCGCCTATGGCTACACCTTC. Translated: CATSREWGGAYGYTF.